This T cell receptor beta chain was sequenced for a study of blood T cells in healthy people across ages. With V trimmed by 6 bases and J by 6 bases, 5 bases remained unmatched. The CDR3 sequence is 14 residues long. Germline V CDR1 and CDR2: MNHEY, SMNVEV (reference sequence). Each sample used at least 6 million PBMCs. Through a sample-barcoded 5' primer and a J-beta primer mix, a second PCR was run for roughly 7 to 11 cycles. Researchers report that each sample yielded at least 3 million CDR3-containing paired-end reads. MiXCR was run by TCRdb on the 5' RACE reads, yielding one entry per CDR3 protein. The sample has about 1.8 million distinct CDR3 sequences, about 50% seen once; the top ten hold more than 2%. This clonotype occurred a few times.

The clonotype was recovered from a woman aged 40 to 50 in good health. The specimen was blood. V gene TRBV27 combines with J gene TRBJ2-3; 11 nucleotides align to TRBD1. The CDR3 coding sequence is TGTGCCAGCAGGCCCCGGACAGGGGGCGATACGCAGTATTTT. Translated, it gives CASRPRTGGDTQYF.